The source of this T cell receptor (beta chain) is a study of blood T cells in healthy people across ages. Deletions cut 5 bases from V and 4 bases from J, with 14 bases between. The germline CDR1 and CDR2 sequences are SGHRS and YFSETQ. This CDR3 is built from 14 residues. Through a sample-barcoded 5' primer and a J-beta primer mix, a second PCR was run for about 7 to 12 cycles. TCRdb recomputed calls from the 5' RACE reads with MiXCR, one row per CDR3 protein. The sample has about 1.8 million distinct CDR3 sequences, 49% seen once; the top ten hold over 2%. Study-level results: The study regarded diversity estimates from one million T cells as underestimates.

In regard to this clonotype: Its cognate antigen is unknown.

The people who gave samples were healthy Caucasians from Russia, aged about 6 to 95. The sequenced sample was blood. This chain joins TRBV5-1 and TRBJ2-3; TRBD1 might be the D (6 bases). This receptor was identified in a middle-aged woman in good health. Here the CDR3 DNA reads TGCGCCAGCAGTTACACAGGGATCTCAGATACGCAGTATTTT. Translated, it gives CASSYTGISDTQYF.